A selection of T cell receptor beta chains follows, all from one sample in a study of cytomegalovirus exposure and HLA in healthy donors. Data came from immunoSEQ multiplex PCR; TCRdb stores just in-frame clones and leaves some out. The table has around 130,000 clones, 74% seen once; the top ten hold about 6%. The sequencing sample was made of PBMCs. These receptors originate from a woman between 50 and 59 years old in good health and CMV-seropositive. The CDR3 runs from the conserved cysteine through the conserved F or W.

v_call | cdr3_aa
TRBV11-2 | CASSQNAGEAFF
TRBV2 | CARSRQGAGEQYF
TRBV2 | CASTGYTGANVLTF
TRBV4-3 | CASSPTGDPNSPLHF
TRBV11-2 | CASSLSGGQYEQYF
TRBV6-5 | CASSYTEANYGYTF
TRBV7-2 | CASSKQGRQETQYF
TRBV6-5 | CASSYVGVSLNEAFF
TRBV9 | CASSAGTSTDTQYF
TRBV9 | CASSVDQGNSPLHF
TRBV6-6 | CASTPGRGHRDSPLHF
TRBV2 | CASSEQFLSNQPQHF
TRBV19 | CASRAGTSEYEQYF
TRBV6-1 | CASNLISVYEQYF
TRBV7-9 | CASSLESMNTEAFF
TRBV5-4 | CASSLDYTGELFF